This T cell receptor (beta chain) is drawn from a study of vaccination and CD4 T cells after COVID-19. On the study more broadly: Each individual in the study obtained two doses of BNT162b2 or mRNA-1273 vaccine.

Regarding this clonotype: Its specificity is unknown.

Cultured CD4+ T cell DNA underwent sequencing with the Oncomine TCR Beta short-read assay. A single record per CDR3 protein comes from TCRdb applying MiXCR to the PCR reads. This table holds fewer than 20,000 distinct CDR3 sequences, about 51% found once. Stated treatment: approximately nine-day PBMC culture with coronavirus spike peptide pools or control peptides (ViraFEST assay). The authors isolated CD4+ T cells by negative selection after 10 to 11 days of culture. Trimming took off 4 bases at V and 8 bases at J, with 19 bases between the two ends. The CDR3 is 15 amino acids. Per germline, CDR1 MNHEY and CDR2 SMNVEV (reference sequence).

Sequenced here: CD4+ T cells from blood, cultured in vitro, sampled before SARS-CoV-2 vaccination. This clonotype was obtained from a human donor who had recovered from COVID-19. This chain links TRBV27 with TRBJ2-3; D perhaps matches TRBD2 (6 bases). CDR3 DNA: TGTGCCAGCAGTTCGGCCGGGACCCGGGGAGGTACGCAGTATTTT. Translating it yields CASSSAGTRGGTQYF.